This section outlines one T cell receptor beta chain sequence together with its context. The sample belongs to a study of cytomegalovirus exposure and HLA in healthy donors. Primers included in the PCR were 60 Vbeta and 13 Jbeta primers. Method: immunoSEQ multiplex PCR; TCRdb's copy keeps in-frame clones and lacks some. The sample has 120,000 or so clones, 17% seen once. CDR3 length equals 14 residues. V lost 5 bases to trimming and J lost 2 bases, with 14 bases between them. From germline, CDR1 is SGHDT and CDR2 YYEEEE. Sequenced: PBMCs. This sequence originates from a female donor in good health and CMV-seropositive. The J gene is TRBJ2-7, the V gene TRBV5-6; D perhaps matches TRBD1 (6 bases). CDR3 sequence: CASRFGGLPYEQYF. The CDR3 DNA sequence: TGTGCCAGCAGGTTTGGGGGCTTACCCTACGAGCAGTACTTC. The whole variable domain, filled in from reference TRBV5-6 and TRBJ2-7, reads DAGVTQSPTHLIKTRGQQVTLRCSPKSGHDTVSWYQQALGQGPQFIFQYYEEEERQRGNFPDRFSGHQFPNYSSELNVNALLLGDSALYLCASRFGGLPYEQYFGPGTRLTVT.